What follows are 6 T cell receptor beta chains derived from one specimen sequenced in a study of CD8+CD57+ T cells in acquired aplastic anemia. The template used for profiling TCR beta VDJ and CDR3 was genomic DNA. TCRdb analysed the reads with MiXCR anew, one entry per CDR3 protein. The sample lists about 160,000 distinct CDR3 sequences, roughly 48% occurring once. The patients chosen for sequencing had shown expansion of CD8+CD57+ cells (detected by flow cytometry). The sample was sorted CD4+, CD8+, or CD8+CD57+ T cells (not recorded which) from PBMCs. These receptors all stem from a human donor with aplastic anemia.

This clonotype was detected ten times or more. The J gene is TRBJ1-6, the V gene TRBV30, with 8 bases aligning to TRBD1. The CDR3 totals 13 residues. V gave up 7 bases and J gave up 9 bases; unmatched junction bases: 8. Germline-derived CDR1 and CDR2 are GTSNPN and SVGIG (reference sequence). The CDR3 DNA reads TGTGCCTCGACTGGACAGGGCGGTTCACCCCTCCACTTT. It encodes CASTGQGGSPLHF.

V usage is TRBV19 and J usage is TRBJ2-6; D is possibly TRBD1 or TRBD2 (6 bases each). Germline V gives CDR1 LNHDA, CDR2 SQIVND (reference sequence). V lost 7 bases to trimming and J lost 0 bases, with 19 bases between them. This CDR3 comprises 18 residues. The CDR3 nucleotides read TGTGCCAGTACCCCTGCCGGGGGCGGGTCCTCTGGGGCCAACGTCCTGACTTTC. Amino acid sequence: CASTPAGGGSSGANVLTF.

This clonotype was seen a handful of times. V is TRBV3-1 and J is TRBJ1-2; 9 bases align to TRBD1. Germline CDR1 is LGHDT and CDR2 is YNNKEL (reference sequence). V shed 5 bases and J 5 bases; nucleotides not matched to a gene: 9. The CDR3 totals 15 residues. As DNA, the CDR3 is TGTGCCAGCAGCGCTACAGGGGGCGGGCTATATGGCTACACCTTC. Protein product: CASSATGGGLYGYTF.

As to this clonotype: Being one base from a much bigger clone, this may be a read error. This chain links TRBV6-2 or TRBV6-3 with TRBJ1-1, with D possibly being TRBD1 (6 bases). The CDR3 runs to 12 residues. Trimming shortened V by 9 bases and J by 4 bases, and 12 bases separated the two germline ends. Per germline, CDR1 MNHEY and CDR2 SVGEGT. CDR3 bases: TGTGCCAGTGTCGACAGGAGCACTGAAGCTTTCTTT. The encoded protein is CASVDRSTEAFF.

The CDR3 spells CASSPPRANLYEQYF. For the CDR3, the DNA is TGTGCCAGCTCACCACCTCGAGCGAACCTATACGAGCAGTACTTC. The V and J genes are TRBV18 and TRBJ2-7; D unresolved. With 0 bases removed from V and 4 bases from J, the gap between germline ends came to 13 bases. From germline, CDR1 is KGHSH and CDR2 LQKENI. The CDR3 has 15 residues.

This clonotype turned up a few times. The chain couples TRBV9 to TRBJ1-4, with TRBD1 identical over 8 bases. Germline V lookup: CDR1 SGDLS, CDR2 YYNGEE. V lost 0 bases, J lost 5 bases, and 0 bases stayed unmatched. The length of the CDR3 is 14 residues. The CDR3: CASSVGQGNEKLFF. CDR3 in DNA: TGTGCCAGCAGCGTAGGACAGGGGAATGAAAAACTGTTTTTT.